The clone carrying this T cell receptor beta chain has at least ten counts. This sample was included in a study of CD8+CD57+ T cells in acquired aplastic anemia. Genomic DNA templated the TCR beta VDJ and CDR3 profiling. TCRdb ran MiXCR on the reads and lists one entry per CDR3 protein. The sample has 62,000 or so distinct CDR3 sequences, roughly half seen once. V lost 5 bases and J lost 4, with 15 bases in between. Germline V CDR1 and CDR2: SGDLS, YYNGEE. The CDR3 totals 14 residues. J is TRBJ1-2 and V is TRBV9, with D possibly matching TRBD1 (5 bases). Sample: sorted CD4+, CD8+, or CD8+CD57+ T cells (not recorded which) from PBMCs. The sequence was collected from a human donor in good health, serving as a control. For the CDR3, the DNA is TGTGCCAGCAGAAAATCCACAGGCAGCTATGGCTACACCTTC. Its protein is CASRKSTGSYGYTF.